This T cell receptor beta chain was profiled in a study of T-cell reconstitution after alpha-beta-depleted transplantation in children. Many counts were recorded for this clonotype. Its antigen is undetermined. CDR1 and CDR2 from the germline V gene are MNHEY and SVGAGI. This CDR3 is built from 16 residues. V trimming: 0 bases; J trimming: 5 bases; junction bases outside the gene matches: 9. Library preparation (for TCRbeta) was performed with unique molecular identifiers. TCRdb processed the PCR reads anew with MiXCR; each CDR3 protein has one entry. The repertoire has 600,000 or so distinct CDR3 sequences, 23% of them found once; the top ten carry 13% to 15%. Study observations and caveats: As was reported, about two months after transplant, alpha-beta T cells came from several hundred expanded graft clones. Some patients' high day-60 TCRbeta diversity was traced to surviving recipient T cells and thymic progenitors. Newly produced T cells mostly accounted for T-cell counts and diversity one year post-transplant.

The sample in question was PBMCs, mostly from graft donor cells, obtained 360 days after TCRalphabeta/CD19-depleted stem cell transplant. This sequence originates from a boy in the first two years of life who had a stem cell transplant for acute myeloid leukemia, so the T cells may come from the graft donor. V usage is TRBV6-5 and J usage is TRBJ2-5; 7 bases are a match to TRBD1. CDR3 sequence (DNA): TGTGCCAGCAGTTACTCTGGGACAGCCTTGGGTGAGACCCAGTACTTC. As protein: CASSYSGTALGETQYF.